These 11 T cell receptor beta chains came from one sample sequenced in a study of cytomegalovirus exposure and HLA in healthy donors. Primers included in the PCR were 60 Vbeta and 13 Jbeta primers. Profiled with immunoSEQ multiplex PCR; TCRdb holds only in-frame clones, not every one. Counted here are 150,000 to 200,000 clones, 60% to 80% occurring once; the ten biggest clones make up approximately 4.4%. Sequenced sample: PBMCs. The receptors come from a man aged 18 to 30 in good health and CMV-seropositive.

This chain links TRBV30 with TRBJ1-2; D not certain. CDR1 and CDR2 (germline): GTSNPN, SVGIG (reference sequence). V was trimmed by 5 bases and J by 4 bases, leaving 17 bases between them. The CDR3 length is 14 residues. In DNA, the CDR3 is TGTGCCTGGGACCACTATTTAAGTACCTATGGCTACACCTTC. Residues: CAWDHYLSTYGYTF.

The chain employs TRBV2 and TRBJ2-5; 10 nucleotides agree with TRBD1. V lost 6 bases to trimming and J lost 1 base; unmatched junction nucleotides: 5. The CDR3 is 15 residues long. From germline, CDR1 is SNHLY and CDR2 FYNNEI. In DNA, the CDR3 is TGTGCCAGCAGGAGCCGGGACAGGGGCCAAGAGACCCAGTACTTC. This translates into CASRSRDRGQETQYF.

This chain joins TRBV7-6 and TRBJ2-5, with a possible D match to TRBD2 (6 bases). CDR1 SGHVS and CDR2 FNYEAQ come from the germline V gene. There are 16 residues in the CDR3. Between the trimmed V and J ends, which lost 5 bases and 4 bases, there was a span of 20 bases. CDR3 DNA sequence: TGTGCCAGCAGCCGAACCGGGAGCTCCTTCCGAGAGACCCAGTACTTC. Translating gives CASSRTGSSFRETQYF. Complete variable domain (other parts from reference TRBV7-6 and TRBJ2-5): GAGVSQSPRYKVTKRGQDVALRCDPISGHVSLYWYRQALGQGPEFLTYFNYEAQQDKSGLPNDRFSAERPEGSISTLTIQRTEQRDSAMYRCASSRTGSSFRETQYFGPGTRLLVL.

The V gene is TRBV6-5, the J gene TRBJ1-1; tentative D call: TRBD1 (6 bases). V was cut by 5 bases and J by 1 base, with 14 bases left in between. The CDR3 sequence is 15 residues long. Germline V gives CDR1 MNHEY, CDR2 SVGAGI. The CDR3 nucleotides read TGTGCCAGCAGTGTTACAGGGATGGGGAACACTGAAGCTTTCTTT. Protein product: CASSVTGMGNTEAFF.

This chain uses TRBV28 with TRBJ2-3, with unresolved D. This CDR3 contains 11 residues. With 5 bases removed from V and 3 bases from J, the gap between germline ends came to 3 bases. CDR1 and CDR2 (germline): MDHEN, SYDVKM. CDR3 sequence: CASSQTDTQYF. CDR3 nucleotides: TGTGCCAGCAGTCAGACAGATACGCAGTATTTT.

V usage is TRBV6-6 and J usage is TRBJ1-1; D ambiguous. Germline values: CDR1 MNHNY, CDR2 SVGAGI (reference sequence). Trimming took 0 bases from V and 5 from J, leaving 10 bases between them. The CDR3 is made up of 14 amino acids. The CDR3 loop is CASSYSSGRTEAFF. The CDR3 nucleotides are TGTGCCAGCAGTTACTCGAGCGGGAGGACTGAAGCTTTCTTT.

This chain connects TRBV28 to TRBJ1-2, with D tentatively TRBD1 (5 bases). The V gene lost 6 bases and the J gene lost 4 bases, with 15 bases spanning the gap. CDR3 length equals 14 residues. Germline V lookup: CDR1 MDHEN, CDR2 SYDVKM. CDR3 in amino acids: CASSSGKGIYGYTF. CDR3 bases: TGTGCCAGCAGCTCAGGGAAGGGGATCTATGGCTACACCTTC.

J is TRBJ2-7 and V is TRBV6-6; no definite D call. The CDR3 runs 13 residues. The V end was cut by 7 bases, the J end by 1 base, with 11 bases between. Per germline, CDR1 MNHNY and CDR2 SVGAGI (reference sequence). As DNA, the CDR3 is TGTGCCAGCAACCTAGACCGATCCTACGAGCAGTACGTC. It encodes CASNLDRSYEQYV.

This rearrangement joins TRBV5-1 to TRBJ1-5, with 12 bases fitting TRBD1. CDR1 is SGHRS, CDR2 YFSETQ, per germline. V dropped 4 bases and J dropped 5; count of bases not matched to a gene: 4. The CDR3 runs to 15 residues. Here the CDR3 DNA reads TGCGCCAGCAGCCCCGGGACAGGGGGCGATCAGCCCCAGCATTTT. Protein product: CASSPGTGGDQPQHF. The entire variable domain, with the rest obtained from reference TRBV5-1 and TRBJ1-5, is as follows: KAGVTQTPRYLIKTRGQQVTLSCSPISGHRSVSWYQQTPGQGLQFLFEYFSETQRNKGNFPGRFSGRQFSNSRSEMNVSTLELGDSALYLCASSPGTGGDQPQHFGDGTRLSIL.

The chain links TRBV9 to TRBJ2-2; D is possibly TRBD1 (5 bases). The CDR3 totals 14 residues. V lost 4 bases, J lost 2 bases, and 9 bases lay in between. Per the germline V gene, CDR1 is SGDLS and CDR2 is YYNGEE. The CDR3 region is CASSSTVNTGELFF. The CDR3 bases are TGTGCCAGCAGCTCGACAGTTAACACCGGGGAGCTGTTTTTT.

This clone has only a few counts. The V and J genes are TRBV6-1 and TRBJ1-2, with a possible D match to TRBD1 (6 bases). Germline CDR1 MNHNS, CDR2 SASEGT. Trimming removed 7 bases from V and 2 bases from J, with 11 bases in between. The CDR3 extends over 13 amino acids. In nucleotides, the CDR3 is TGTGCCAGCATCCCCACAGGGAACTATGGCTACACCTTC. This translates into CASIPTGNYGYTF.